The 29 T cell receptor beta chains in this list originate from one sample, sequenced in a study of blood T cell repertoires in COVID-19. TCRdb's table, derived via immunoSEQ multiplex PCR, lists solely in-frame clones and lacks some. Here the sample spans 76,000 or so clones, approximately 88% being singletons. Sequences were obtained from peripheral blood. The receptor source for this set is a man aged 25-45 years with acute or convalescent COVID-19.

The V call is TRBV6-5, the J call TRBJ2-2; possible D gene TRBD2, 6 bases. V lost 2 bases, J lost 5 bases, and 9 bases lay in between. The length of the CDR3 is 14 residues. Germline lookup yields CDR1 MNHEY and CDR2 SVGAGI. CDR3 sequence: CASSYTAGTGELFF. The CDR3 nucleotides are TGTGCCAGCAGTTACACGGCGGGAACCGGGGAGCTGTTTTTT.

The chain carries TRBV19 and TRBJ2-1; D may be TRBD1 (5 bases). The germline V and J ends were trimmed by 6 bases and 10 bases, with 10 bases remaining between them. This CDR3 region has 11 residues. CDR1 is LNHDA and CDR2 is SQIVND in the germline V gene (reference sequence). CDR3 protein: CASRGRKEQFF. CDR3 in DNA: TGTGCCAGTAGGGGGCGCAAAGAGCAGTTCTTC.

This chain joins TRBV4-3 and TRBJ1-2; 7 bases align to TRBD1. CDR3 length: 16 residues. Trimming took 0 bases from V and 7 from J; bases not matched to a gene: 11. CDR1 and CDR2 from the germline V gene are LGHNA and YSLEER. The CDR3 spells CASSQDFPRQGGGYTF. CDR3 in DNA: TGCGCCAGCAGCCAAGATTTTCCCCGACAGGGTGGTGGCTACACCTTC.

V and J are TRBV14 and TRBJ1-1; 7 positions match TRBD1. J gave up 4 bases and V 5 bases, and 4 bases lay outside the gene matches. This CDR3 contains 13 residues. CDR1 and CDR2 from the germline V gene are SGHDN and FVKESK. The CDR3 DNA follows: TGTGCCAGCAGCTTTTCAGGGGGCACTGAAGCTTTCTTT. Translated: CASSFSGGTEAFF. Combining the CDR3 with reference TRBV14 and TRBJ1-1 gives the whole variable domain EAGVTQFPSHSVIEKGQTVTLRCDPISGHDNLYWYRRVMGKEIKFLLHFVKESKQDESGMPNNRFLAERTGGTYSTLKVQPAELEDSGVYFCASSFSGGTEAFFGQGTRLTVV.

The gene calls are TRBV6-2 or TRBV6-3 and TRBJ1-1; D may be TRBD1 (6 bases). V was cut by 2 bases and J by 11 bases, with 9 bases left in between. The CDR3 contains 11 residues. Per the germline V gene, CDR1 is MNHEY and CDR2 is SVGEGT. The CDR3 coding sequence is TGTGCCAGCAGTTACCAGGGGCCGGCTTTCTTT. Translated: CASSYQGPAFF.

J is TRBJ2-3 and V is TRBV5-1, with 9 bases that match TRBD2. CDR3 size: 18 residues. J gave up 0 bases and V 6 bases, and 14 bases lay outside the gene matches. The germline CDR1 and CDR2 sequences are SGHRS and YFSETQ. In DNA form, the CDR3 reads TGCGCCAGCAAGGGGCGGGAGGGCCTTATCGGGAGCACAGATACGCAGTATTTT. Translation gives CASKGREGLIGSTDTQYF.

This chain links TRBV5-1 with TRBJ1-6, with 7 bases fitting TRBD1. The V gene end was trimmed by 3 bases and the J gene end by 5 bases; junction bases not matched to a gene: 5. Germline V gene sequence: CDR1 SGHRS, CDR2 YFSETQ. The CDR3 covers 15 residues. In nucleotides, the CDR3 is TGCGCCAGCAGCTACACCGGGACAGATAATTCACCCCTCCACTTT. Protein: CASSYTGTDNSPLHF.

The chain employs TRBV10-3 and TRBJ2-4; 9 bases are shared with TRBD1. The CDR3 spans 14 residues. CDR1 is ENHRY and CDR2 is SYGVKD in the germline V gene. The V gene end was trimmed by 6 bases and the J gene end by 6 bases; junction bases not matched to a gene: 6. In DNA form, the CDR3 reads TGTGCCATCAGGGATCCGGGACAGGGAAACATTCAGTACTTC. Translating gives CAIRDPGQGNIQYF.

This chain joins TRBV6-5 and TRBJ1-2; TRBD1 agrees at 9 bases. V lost 10 bases, J lost 7 bases, and 7 bases stayed unmatched. Germline V gene lookup returns CDR1 MNHEY and CDR2 SVGAGI. The CDR3 sequence is 12 residues long. The CDR3 reads CAIGAQGAGYTF. CDR3 nucleotide sequence: TGTGCCATTGGGGCACAGGGGGCTGGCTACACCTTC.

The chain recombines TRBV11-2 with TRBJ2-3; 11 bases line up with TRBD1. Germline V CDR1 and CDR2: SGHAT, FQNNGV. The CDR3 has 15 residues. V shed 5 bases, J shed 3 bases, and the junction held 4 bases outside the gene matches. This chain's CDR3 is CASSPGTGGTDTQYF. CDR3 DNA sequence: TGTGCCAGCAGCCCCGGGACAGGGGGGACAGATACGCAGTATTTT. The complete variable domain, with remaining parts taken from reference TRBV11-2 and TRBJ2-3, reads EAGVAQSPRYKIIEKRQSVAFWCNPISGHATLYWYQQILGQGPKLLIQFQNNGVVDDSQLPKDRFSAERLKGVDSTLKIQPAKLEDSAVYLCASSPGTGGTDTQYFGPGTRLTVL.

This clone was seen just once. V gene TRBV9 combines with J gene TRBJ2-7, with D possibly TRBD1 on 5 matching bases. CDR1 is SGDLS, CDR2 YYNGEE, per germline. The CDR3 covers 14 residues. Trimming removed 3 bases at V and 4 bases at J, with 14 bases between. CDR3 DNA: TGTGCCAGCAGCGCCTCCGCCAGGGTGTACGAGCAGTACTTC. This gives the protein CASSASARVYEQYF.

The chain combines TRBV18 with TRBJ2-1; 9 bases agree with TRBD2. The ends lost 2 bases at V and 4 bases at J; junction bases unmatched: 6. The CDR3 is made up of 16 amino acids. Germline values: CDR1 KGHSH, CDR2 LQKENI. The CDR3 spells CASSPGSGGLYNEQFF. DNA of the CDR3: TGTGCCAGCTCACCAGGTAGCGGGGGTCTATACAATGAGCAGTTCTTC.

The V gene is TRBV28, the J gene TRBJ2-3, with 9 bases fitting TRBD2. The germline gives CDR1 MDHEN, CDR2 SYDVKM. V trimming: 6 bases; J trimming: 1 base; junction bases outside the gene matches: 2. The CDR3 has 14 residues. CDR3 sequence reads: CASRIAGGTDTQYF. CDR3 in DNA: TGTGCCAGCAGAATAGCGGGAGGCACAGATACGCAGTATTTT.

This chain connects TRBV6-5 to TRBJ1-6; D remains unclear. CDR1 MNHEY and CDR2 SVGAGI come from the germline V gene. Deletions cut 5 bases from V and 7 bases from J, with 12 bases between. CDR3 length equals 14 residues. CDR3 region: CASSSELRNSPLHF. The CDR3 nucleotides read TGTGCCAGCAGTAGCGAACTAAGAAATTCACCCCTCCACTTT.

This sequence joins TRBV4-3 and TRBJ1-6, with D possibly matching TRBD1 (5 bases). Trimming left V 0 bases short and J 2 bases short, with 14 bases between. The CDR3 runs 18 residues. The germline CDR1 and CDR2 sequences are LGHNA and YSLEER. The DNA of the CDR3 is TGCGCCAGCAGCCAAGAACCCCAGGGAAGGACCTATAATTCACCCCTCCACTTT. This gives the protein CASSQEPQGRTYNSPLHF.

This clone was counted once. The J gene is TRBJ2-5, the V gene TRBV6-4, with D maybe TRBD2 (5 bases). The CDR3 extends over 13 amino acids. CDR1 is MRHNA, CDR2 SNTAGT, per germline. Between the trimmed V and J ends, which lost 6 bases and 6 bases, there was a span of 14 bases. The CDR3 here is CASSPGEQQTQYF. CDR3 sequence (DNA): TGTGCCAGCAGCCCCGGGGAGCAGCAGACCCAGTACTTC.

The rearrangement uses TRBV19 and TRBJ1-5, with D tentatively TRBD1 (6 bases). Germline CDR1 is LNHDA and CDR2 is SQIVND (reference sequence). The ends were cut back, 1 base at V and 6 bases at J, with 13 bases in the middle. The CDR3 has 15 amino acids. The CDR3: CASSIGGGPGQPQHF. The CDR3 DNA is TGTGCCAGTAGTATAGGTGGGGGCCCGGGTCAGCCCCAGCATTTT.

The V and J genes are TRBV28 and TRBJ1-6; 7 nucleotides agree with TRBD1. J lost 8 bases, V lost 4 bases, and 8 bases had no gene match. This CDR3 is built from 15 residues. Germline V CDR1 and CDR2: MDHEN, SYDVKM. This CDR3 reads CASSSGQLWDSPLHF. The DNA for the CDR3 is TGTGCCAGCAGTTCGGGACAGCTTTGGGATTCACCCCTCCACTTT.

The gene calls are TRBV5-4 and TRBJ2-1; the match to TRBD2 covers 8 bases. J was trimmed by 0 bases and V by 1 base; bases with no gene match: 3. Germline V CDR1 and CDR2: SGHNT, YYREEE (reference sequence). The CDR3 is 16 residues long. The CDR3 reads CASSLSGLVSYNEQFF. The CDR3 DNA is TGTGCCAGCAGCTTGTCGGGACTAGTCTCCTACAATGAGCAGTTCTTC. The variable domain in full, with the rest retrieved from reference TRBV5-4 and TRBJ2-1, is ETGVTQSPTHLIKTRGQQVTLRCSSQSGHNTVSWYQQALGQGPQFIFQYYREEENGRGNFPPRFSGLQFPNYSSELNVNALELDDSALYLCASSLSGLVSYNEQFFGPGTRLTVL.

The chain employs TRBV6-1 and TRBJ2-1, with 7 bases aligning to TRBD2. This CDR3 contains 15 residues. After removal of 3 bases from V and 8 bases from J, the junction contained 10 bases not matched to a gene. Per germline, CDR1 MNHNS and CDR2 SASEGT. The CDR3 bases are TGTGCCAGCAGTGAGCCGGCGTGGGGGGGTGATGAGCAGTTCTTC. Its translation is CASSEPAWGGDEQFF.

This clone was found a few times. The chain uses TRBV6-4 and TRBJ2-3; 7 bases fit TRBD2. V trimming: 4 bases; J trimming: 1 base; junction bases outside the gene matches: 2. The CDR3 totals 14 residues. Germline assignment: CDR1 MRHNA and CDR2 SNTAGT. Here the CDR3 DNA reads TGTGCCAGCAGTGTAACTAGCGGCACAGATACGCAGTATTTT. Protein product: CASSVTSGTDTQYF.

V and J are TRBV27 and TRBJ2-1; D is possibly TRBD2 (6 bases). The length of the CDR3 is 13 residues. The germline V and J ends were trimmed by 6 bases and 6 bases, with 12 bases remaining between them. Germline assignment: CDR1 MNHEY and CDR2 SMNVEV (reference sequence). This chain's CDR3 is CASRSLAGNEQFF. CDR3 coding DNA: TGTGCCAGCAGATCACTAGCAGGCAATGAGCAGTTCTTC.

The chain recombines TRBV6-5 with TRBJ2-1; possibly TRBD2 for D (5 bases). The CDR3 extends over 13 amino acids. Germline values: CDR1 MNHEY, CDR2 SVGAGI. Trimming took off 6 bases at V and 6 bases at J, with 12 bases between the two ends. CDR3 sequence reads: CASSREGRNEQFF. The CDR3 DNA reads TGTGCCAGCAGCAGAGAGGGTCGCAATGAGCAGTTCTTC.

The rearrangement joins TRBV28 to TRBJ1-2, with 7 bases that match TRBD1. J was trimmed by 4 bases and V by 7 bases; bases with no gene match: 12. The CDR3 runs 15 residues. CDR1 is MDHEN and CDR2 is SYDVKM in the germline V gene. This chain's CDR3 is CASILGGRGAYGYTF. As DNA, the CDR3 is TGTGCCAGCATCCTCGGGGGCAGGGGGGCCTATGGCTACACCTTC.

This rearrangement joins TRBV4-3 to TRBJ2-7, with 10 bases matching TRBD1. The V gene's germline CDR1 is LGHNA and CDR2 YSLEER. Unmatched junction bases numbered 9, after V lost 3 bases and J lost 4 bases. This CDR3 is 16 amino acids long. The CDR3 loop reads CASSQYSGTGAYEQYF. The CDR3 DNA follows: TGCGCCAGCAGCCAGTACTCCGGGACAGGGGCATACGAGCAGTACTTC.

Worth noting for this clone: Within the sample, other DNA sequences also encode this same CDR3. The chain carries TRBV6-1 and TRBJ1-5; 10 bases match TRBD1. There are 15 residues in the CDR3. V trimming: 1 base; J trimming: 6 bases; junction bases outside the gene matches: 3. Germline V gene lookup returns CDR1 MNHNS and CDR2 SASEGT. The CDR3 loop is CASSEGDRGFQPQHF. The CDR3 region has the DNA TGTGCCAGCAGTGAAGGGGACAGGGGTTTTCAGCCCCAGCATTTT.

This clone appeared a single time. The V call is TRBV28, the J call TRBJ2-2, with D perhaps matching TRBD1 (6 bases). This CDR3 region has 14 residues. The germline V gene has CDR1 MDHEN and CDR2 SYDVKM. Trimming removed 3 bases at V and 3 bases at J, with 8 bases between. CDR3: CASSLQGYTGELFF. As DNA, the CDR3 is TGTGCCAGCAGTTTGCAGGGGTACACCGGGGAGCTGTTTTTT.

The genes are TRBV29-1 and TRBJ2-1; 7 bases are a match to TRBD1. The germline V gene has CDR1 SQVTM and CDR2 ANQGSEA. Losses at the gene ends were 6 bases for V and 3 bases for J; bases not matched to a gene: 11. The CDR3 loop spans 15 amino acids. As DNA, the CDR3 is TGCAGCGTGTCGGACAGGTTTCAGGGCTACAATGAGCAGTTCTTC. Amino acid sequence: CSVSDRFQGYNEQFF.

This clone turned up a few times. The chain links TRBV4-3 to TRBJ2-4, with TRBD1 matching 9 bases. The V segment lost 4 bases and the J segment 6 bases; nucleotides outside the gene matches: 4. Germline V gives CDR1 LGHNA, CDR2 YSLEER. The CDR3 is 14 residues long. Here the CDR3 DNA reads TGCGCCAGCAGCCGATGGACAGGGGTAAACATTCAGTACTTC. It specifies CASSRWTGVNIQYF.